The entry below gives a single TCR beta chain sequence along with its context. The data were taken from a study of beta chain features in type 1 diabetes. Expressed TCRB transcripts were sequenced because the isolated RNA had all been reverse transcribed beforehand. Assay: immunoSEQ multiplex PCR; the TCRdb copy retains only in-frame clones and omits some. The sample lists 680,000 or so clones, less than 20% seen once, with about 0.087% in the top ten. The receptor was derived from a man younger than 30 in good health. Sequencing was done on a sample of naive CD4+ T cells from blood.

CDR3 region: CASSLHGQEQYF. The CDR3 DNA reads TGTGCCAGCAGCTTACACGGTCAAGAGCAGTACTTC. The chain recombines TRBV7-2 with TRBJ2-7; no clear D. Germline V gives CDR1 SGHTA, CDR2 FQGNSA. This CDR3 contains 12 residues. V lost 2 bases and J 7 bases, leaving 9 bases between the germline ends.